The rows below give T cell receptor beta chains drawn from one sample of a study of blood T cell repertoires in COVID-19. Generated by immunoSEQ multiplex PCR, the TCRdb table keeps only in-frame clones and is missing some. The sample consists of 200,000 or so clones, around nine tenths of them appearing once. Specimen: PBMCs or T cells enriched from blood (not recorded which). These receptors originate from a woman aged 25-40 years who had been exposed to COVID-19. The CDR3 runs from the conserved cysteine through the conserved F or W. D genes are given only for firm matches. Size tells how often a clone was seen (once, few, many) or the class of an expanded clone, and some rows leave it out.

TRBJ2-1 TRBV28 TRBD2 - TGTGCCAGCAGTTTATTGAGGTTGGCGGGAGGGGCCTACAATGAGCAGTTCTTC CASSLLRLAGGAYNEQFF
TRBJ2-7 TRBV7-8 - - TGTGCCAGCAGCTTAGTGCACAGGGTGGTAGCAAGCGAGCAGTACTTC CASSLVHRVVASEQYF
TRBJ2-7 TRBV28 - once TGTGCCAGCAGTGATTCGACCGGGATAGAGCAGTACTTC CASSDSTGIEQYF
TRBJ1-2 TRBV9 - - TGTGCCAGCAGCGTAGATCAGGCGAACCCTACCCATAACTATGGCTACACCTTC CASSVDQANPTHNYGYTF
TRBJ2-6 TRBV10-3 - - TGTGCCATCAGTGTGACAGCATCAGGGGCCAACGTCCTGACTTTC CAISVTASGANVLTF
TRBJ2-2 TRBV7-9 - - TGTGCCAGCAGCTCAGGCGGACTCCACAGGGAGGGCACCGGGGAGCTGTTTTTT CASSSGGLHREGTGELFF
TRBJ1-1 TRBV28 - - TGTGCCAGCAGTTTGGGGGGGAAGAACACTGAAGCTTTCTTT CASSLGGKNTEAFF
TRBJ1-5 TRBV6-4 - - TGTGCCAGCAGTGGGACTTATAGCAATCAGCCCCAGCATTTT CASSGTYSNQPQHF
TRBJ1-1 TRBV4-1 - - TGCGCCAGCAGCCAAAAGGCTGGCGGGTTCATGAACACTGAAGCTTTCTTT CASSQKAGGFMNTEAFF
TRBJ2-7 TRBV5-1 - - TGCGCCAGCAGCTTGGACGGACTCCCCTACGAGCAGTACTTC CASSLDGLPYEQYF
TRBJ2-1 TRBV2 - once TGTGCCAGCAGTGTCGAGCGGTTGAAAAATGAGCAGTTCTTC CASSVERLKNEQFF
TRBJ1-6 TRBV5-1 - - TGCGCCAGCAGCTCGGGTGACGATAATTCACCCCTCCACTTT CASSSGDDNSPLHF
TRBJ2-3 TRBV4-2 - - TGTGCCAGCAGCCAAGAGGTAGACACGACATTCACAGATACGCAGTATTTT CASSQEVDTTFTDTQYF
TRBJ2-1 TRBV7-2 TRBD1 - TGTGCCAGCAGCTACCGACAGGGGGGGTACAATGAGCAGTTCTTC CASSYRQGGYNEQFF
TRBJ2-5 TRBV4-1 - - TGCGCCAGCAGCCAAGGCAATGAGGGTTGGGAGACCCAGTACTTC CASSQGNEGWETQYF
TRBJ2-2 TRBV5-5 TRBD2 - TGTGCCAGCAGCTTACTAGCGGGAAACACCGGGGAGCTGTTTTTT CASSLLAGNTGELFF
TRBJ2-1 TRBV6-5 - - TGTGCCAGCATAGAGAATGAGCAGTTCTTC CASIENEQFF
TRBJ2-2 TRBV24-1 - - TGTGCCACCAGTCTAGGCAGTACGAACACCGGGGAGCTGTTTTTT CATSLGSTNTGELFF
TRBJ2-7 TRBV5-1 TRBD1 few TGCGCCAGCAGACCGGGACAGGGACAGTTCGAGCAGTACTTC CASRPGQGQFEQYF
TRBJ2-1 TRBV25-1 TRBD1 - TGTGCCAGCAGTGAATATATCGGGACAGGCGGAAATGAGCAGTTCTTC CASSEYIGTGGNEQFF
TRBJ1-1 TRBV20-1 - - TGCAGTGTTGAGCAGAACACTGAAGCTTTCTTT CSVEQNTEAFF
TRBJ1-2 TRBV24-1 - once TGTGCCACCAGTGGTAGCGGGCTCGGCTACACCTTC CATSGSGLGYTF
TRBJ1-1 TRBV2 - - TGTGCCAGCAAGCCGGGGGGGACTGAAGCTTTCTTT CASKPGGTEAFF
TRBJ1-2 TRBV7-9 - - TGTGCCAGCAGCTCTCGCGGGACGGCCGACTATGGCTACACCTTC CASSSRGTADYGYTF
TRBJ2-1 TRBV29-1 TRBD2 - TGCAGCGCCGGTGGCGGGGGTAATGAGCAGTTCTTC CSAGGGGNEQFF
TRBJ2-7 TRBV20-1 - - TGCAGTGCTAGTGTGCGGGGGCACTACGAGCAGTACTTC CSASVRGHYEQYF
TRBJ2-3 TRBV30 - - TGTGCCGGTCAGTTAGGGGTGACTAGCACAGATACGCAGTATTTT CAGQLGVTSTDTQYF